The T cell receptor beta chain under discussion was sequenced for a study of blood T cell repertoires in COVID-19. Study-level information: Some COVID-19 samples were acute and others convalescent; all came from the United States, Italy and Spain.

As processed by the authors: The authors estimated nucleated cell counts from reference gene primer amplification. Some clones are missing from TCRdb's copy, which holds only in-frame ones; the method was immunoSEQ multiplex PCR. The D gene and trimming were derived from the DNA, and the V and J assignments and clone size from that table. The sample lists 150,000 to 200,000 clones, over 80% seen once, with roughly 13% in the top ten. This clone showed up just once. Germline V gene sequence: CDR1 SGHNT, CDR2 YYREEE (reference sequence). Trimming cost V 3 bases and J 5 bases; bases outside gene matches: 3. The CDR3 has 13 amino acids.

Input material: peripheral blood. This TCR came from a man in his 70s who had recovered from COVID-19. The chain uses TRBV5-4 and TRBJ2-5; 8 nucleotides align to TRBD2. This CDR3 is CASSWGGGETQYF. The CDR3 nucleotides read TGTGCCAGCAGCTGGGGCGGGGGGGAGACCCAGTACTTC.